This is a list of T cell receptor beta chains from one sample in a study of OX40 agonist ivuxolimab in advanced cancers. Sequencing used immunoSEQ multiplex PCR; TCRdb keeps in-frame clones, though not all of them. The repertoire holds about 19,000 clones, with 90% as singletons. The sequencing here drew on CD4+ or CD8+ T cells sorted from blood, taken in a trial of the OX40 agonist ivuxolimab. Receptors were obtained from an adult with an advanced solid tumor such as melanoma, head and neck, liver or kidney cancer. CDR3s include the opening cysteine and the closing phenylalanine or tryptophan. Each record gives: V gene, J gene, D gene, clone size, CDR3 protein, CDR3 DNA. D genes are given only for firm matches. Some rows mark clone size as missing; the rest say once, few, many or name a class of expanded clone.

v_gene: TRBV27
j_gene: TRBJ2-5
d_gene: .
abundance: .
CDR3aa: CASRGLSETQYF
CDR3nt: TGTGCCAGCAGGGGGCTCTCAGAGACCCAGTACTTC

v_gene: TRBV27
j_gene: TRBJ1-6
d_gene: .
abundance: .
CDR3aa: CASGTAMHTMNNSPLHF
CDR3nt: TGTGCCAGCGGGACGGCTATGCATACCATGAATAATTCACCCCTCCACTTT

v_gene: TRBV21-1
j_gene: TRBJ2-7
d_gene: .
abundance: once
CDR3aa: CAILKGANYYEQYF
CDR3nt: TGTGCCATCCTCAAAGGAGCCAATTATTACGAGCAGTACTTC

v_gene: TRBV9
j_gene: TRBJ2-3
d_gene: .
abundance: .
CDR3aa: CASSVEAKGADTQYF
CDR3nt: TGTGCCAGCAGCGTAGAAGCAAAGGGCGCAGATACGCAGTATTTT

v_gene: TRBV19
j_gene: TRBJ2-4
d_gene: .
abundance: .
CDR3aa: CASSIDGYEDKNIQYF
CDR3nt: TGTGCCAGTAGTATTGACGGGTATGAAGACAAAAACATTCAGTACTTC

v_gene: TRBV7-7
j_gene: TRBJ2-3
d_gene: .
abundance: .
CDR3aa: CASSLNSGIFTDTQYF
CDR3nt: TGTGCCAGCAGCTTGAATAGCGGAATCTTCACAGATACGCAGTATTTT

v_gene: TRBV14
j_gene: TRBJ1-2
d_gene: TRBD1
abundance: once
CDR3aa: CASSQESDREVGYTF
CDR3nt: TGTGCCAGCAGCCAAGAATCGGACAGGGAGGTTGGCTACACCTTC

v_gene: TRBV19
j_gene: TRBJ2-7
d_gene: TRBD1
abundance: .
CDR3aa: CASSLVPRGPYEQYF
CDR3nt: TGTGCCAGTAGCCTAGTTCCCAGGGGGCCGTACGAGCAGTACTTC

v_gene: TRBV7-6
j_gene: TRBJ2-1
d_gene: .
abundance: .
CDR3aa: CASSLDGARHREQFF
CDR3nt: TGTGCCAGCAGCTTAGACGGCGCTCGGCATAGGGAGCAGTTCTTC

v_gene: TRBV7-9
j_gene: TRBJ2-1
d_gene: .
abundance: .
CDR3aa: CASSSPLGEQFF
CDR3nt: TGTGCCAGCAGCTCCCCCCTGGGGGAGCAGTTCTTC

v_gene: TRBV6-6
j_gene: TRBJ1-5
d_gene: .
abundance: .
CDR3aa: CASSIQGVDQPQHF
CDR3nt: TGTGCCAGCAGTATCCAGGGTGTTGATCAGCCCCAGCATTTT

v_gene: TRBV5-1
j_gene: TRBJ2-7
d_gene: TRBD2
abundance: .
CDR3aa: CASSFAGGVYEQYF
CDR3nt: TGCGCCAGCAGCTTCGCGGGAGGAGTTTACGAGCAGTACTTC

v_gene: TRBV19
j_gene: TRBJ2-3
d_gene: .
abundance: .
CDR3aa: CASSPRGITDTQYF
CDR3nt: TGTGCCAGTAGCCCTCGGGGGATCACAGATACGCAGTATTTT

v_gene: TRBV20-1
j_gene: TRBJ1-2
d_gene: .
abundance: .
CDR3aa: CSAHPGDGYTF
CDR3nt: TGCAGTGCCCACCCGGGGGATGGCTACACCTTC

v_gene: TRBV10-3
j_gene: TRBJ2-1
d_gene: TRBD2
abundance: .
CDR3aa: CATKPERTSGNEQFF
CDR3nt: TGTGCCACCAAACCGGAGAGGACTAGCGGCAATGAGCAGTTCTTC

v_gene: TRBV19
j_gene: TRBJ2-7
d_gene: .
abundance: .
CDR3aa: CASSISAGYYEQYF
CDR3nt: TGTGCCAGTAGTATATCCGCGGGATACTACGAGCAGTACTTC

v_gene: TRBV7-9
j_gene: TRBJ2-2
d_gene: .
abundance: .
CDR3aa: CATPWLANTGELFF
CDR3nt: TGTGCCACCCCCTGGTTGGCCAACACCGGGGAGCTGTTTTTT

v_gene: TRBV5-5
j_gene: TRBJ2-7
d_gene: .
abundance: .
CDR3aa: CASSFETGHFYEQYF
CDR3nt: TGTGCCAGCAGCTTCGAAACAGGGCACTTCTACGAGCAGTACTTC

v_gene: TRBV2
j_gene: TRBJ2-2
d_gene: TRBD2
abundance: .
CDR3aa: CASTSGSSAGELFF
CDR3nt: TGTGCCAGCACTAGCGGGAGTTCGGCCGGGGAGCTGTTTTTT

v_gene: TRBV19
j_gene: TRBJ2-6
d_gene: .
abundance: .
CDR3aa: CASSISPSGANVLTF
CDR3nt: TGTGCCAGTAGTATTAGTCCTTCTGGGGCCAACGTCCTGACTTTC

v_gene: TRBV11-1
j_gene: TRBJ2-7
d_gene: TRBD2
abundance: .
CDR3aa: CASSWGLPYEQYF
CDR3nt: TGTGCCAGCAGCTGGGGACTACCTTACGAGCAGTACTTC

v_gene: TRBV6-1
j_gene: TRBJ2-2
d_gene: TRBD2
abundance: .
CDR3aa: CASSESQGGTGELFF
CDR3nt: TGTGCCAGCAGTGAAAGTCAGGGAGGGACCGGGGAGCTGTTTTTT

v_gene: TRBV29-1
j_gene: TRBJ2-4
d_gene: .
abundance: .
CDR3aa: CSVEDGGSLAKNIQYF
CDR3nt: TGCAGCGTTGAAGATGGGGGATCACTAGCCAAAAACATTCAGTACTTC

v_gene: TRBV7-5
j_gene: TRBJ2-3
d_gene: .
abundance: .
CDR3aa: CARSLPSGREGDTQYF
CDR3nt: TGTGCCAGAAGCTTACCTAGCGGGAGGGAGGGGGATACGCAGTATTTT

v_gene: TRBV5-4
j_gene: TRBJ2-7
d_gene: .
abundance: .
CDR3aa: CASSFSHEQYF
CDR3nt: TGTGCCAGCAGCTTTAGCCACGAGCAGTACTTC

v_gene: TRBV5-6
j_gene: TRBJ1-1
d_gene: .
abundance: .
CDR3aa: CASSFRGGGAFF
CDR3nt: TGTGCCAGCAGCTTTCGAGGCGGGGGAGCTTTCTTT

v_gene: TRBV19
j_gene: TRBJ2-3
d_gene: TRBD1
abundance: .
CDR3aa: CASTRDSFTDTQYF
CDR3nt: TGTGCCAGTACTCGGGACAGCTTCACAGATACGCAGTATTTT

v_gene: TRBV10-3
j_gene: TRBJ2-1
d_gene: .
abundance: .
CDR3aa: CAIRTGTGYNEQFF
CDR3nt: TGTGCCATCAGGACCGGGACGGGCTACAATGAGCAGTTCTTC

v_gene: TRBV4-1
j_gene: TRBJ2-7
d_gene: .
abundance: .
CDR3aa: CASSHPLGDLMGSYEQYF
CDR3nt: TGCGCCAGCAGCCACCCCCTGGGGGATCTGATGGGCTCCTACGAGCAGTACTTC

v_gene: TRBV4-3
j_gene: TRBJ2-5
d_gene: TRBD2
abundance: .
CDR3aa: CASSQSASGSSETQYF
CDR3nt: TGCGCCAGCAGCCAATCCGCTAGCGGGAGTTCGGAGACCCAGTACTTC

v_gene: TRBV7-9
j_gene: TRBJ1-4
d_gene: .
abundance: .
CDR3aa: CASSPKDIDGEKLFF
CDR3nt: TGTGCCAGCAGCCCTAAGGACATTGACGGTGAAAAACTGTTTTTT

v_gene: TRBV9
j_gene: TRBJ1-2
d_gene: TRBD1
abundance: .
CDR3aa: CASSPGTGVNYGYTF
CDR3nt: TGTGCCAGCAGCCCTGGGACAGGGGTTAACTATGGCTACACCTTC

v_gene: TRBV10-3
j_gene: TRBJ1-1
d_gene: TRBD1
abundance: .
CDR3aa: CAISEEGASTEAFF
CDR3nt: TGTGCCATCAGTGAGGAGGGGGCTAGCACTGAAGCTTTCTTT

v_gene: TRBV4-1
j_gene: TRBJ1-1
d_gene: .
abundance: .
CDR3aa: CASSQGRGMNTEAFF
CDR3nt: TGCGCCAGCAGCCAAGGTAGAGGGATGAACACTGAAGCTTTCTTT

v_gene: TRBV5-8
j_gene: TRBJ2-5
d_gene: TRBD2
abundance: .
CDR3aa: CASRTGTSGRETQYF
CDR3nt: TGTGCCAGCAGGACCGGGACTAGCGGGAGGGAGACCCAGTACTTC

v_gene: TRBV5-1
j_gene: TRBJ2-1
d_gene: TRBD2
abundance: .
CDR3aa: CASSRLAGGGDEQFF
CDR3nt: TGCGCCAGCAGCAGACTAGCGGGAGGTGGCGATGAGCAGTTCTTC

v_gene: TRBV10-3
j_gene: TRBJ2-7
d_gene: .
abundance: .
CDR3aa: CATRLLYEQYF
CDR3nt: TGTGCCACTCGGCTTCTCTACGAGCAGTACTTC

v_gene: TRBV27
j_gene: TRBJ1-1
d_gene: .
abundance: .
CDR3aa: CASSFSVGPGLVAFF
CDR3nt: TGTGCCAGCAGTTTTTCTGTGGGTCCAGGGCTGGTAGCTTTCTTT

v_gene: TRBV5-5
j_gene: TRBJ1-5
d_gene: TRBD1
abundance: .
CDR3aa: CASSPYPTGTINQPQHF
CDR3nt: TGTGCCAGCAGCCCGTATCCGACAGGGACGATTAATCAGCCCCAGCATTTT

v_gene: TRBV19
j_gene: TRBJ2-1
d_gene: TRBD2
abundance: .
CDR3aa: CASSMGGVYNEQFF
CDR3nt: TGTGCCAGTAGTATGGGGGGGGTGTACAATGAGCAGTTCTTC

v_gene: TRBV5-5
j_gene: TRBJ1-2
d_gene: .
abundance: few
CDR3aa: CASSLAQQVSGYTF
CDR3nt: TGTGCCAGCAGCTTAGCCCAGCAGGTTTCCGGCTACACCTTC

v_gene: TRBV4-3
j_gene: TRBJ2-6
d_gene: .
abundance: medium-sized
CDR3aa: CASSQDAGAGANVLTF
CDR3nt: TGCGCCAGCAGCCAAGATGCGGGGGCCGGGGCCAACGTCCTGACTTTC

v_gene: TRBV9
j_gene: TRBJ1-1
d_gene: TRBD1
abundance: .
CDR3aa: CASSPQGVDTEAFF
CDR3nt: TGTGCCAGCAGCCCGCAGGGGGTTGACACTGAAGCTTTCTTT

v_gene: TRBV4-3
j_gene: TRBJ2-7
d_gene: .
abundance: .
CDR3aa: CASSQSGLYEQYF
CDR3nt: TGCGCCAGCAGCCAGTCGGGTCTCTACGAGCAGTACTTC

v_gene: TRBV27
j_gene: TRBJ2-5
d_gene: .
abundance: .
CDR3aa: CASSLGETQYF
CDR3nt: TGTGCCAGCAGTTTAGGAGAGACCCAGTACTTC

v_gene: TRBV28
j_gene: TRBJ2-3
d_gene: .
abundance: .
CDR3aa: CASRSLTGSGADTQYF
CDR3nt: TGTGCCAGCAGATCGCTAACAGGTTCGGGAGCAGATACGCAGTATTTT

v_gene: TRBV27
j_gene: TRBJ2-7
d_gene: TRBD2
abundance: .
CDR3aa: CASNLTLRTSGFPYEQYF
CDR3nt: TGTGCCAGCAACCTAACGCTTCGGACTAGCGGGTTCCCCTACGAGCAGTACTTC

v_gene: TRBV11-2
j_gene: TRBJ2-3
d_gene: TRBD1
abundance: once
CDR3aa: CASSLGQGAQGDTQYF
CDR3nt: TGTGCCAGCAGCTTAGGACAGGGGGCGCAGGGAGATACGCAGTATTTT

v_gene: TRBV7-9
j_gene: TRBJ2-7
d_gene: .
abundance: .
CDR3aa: CASSLGSASSHYEQYF
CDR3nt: TGTGCCAGCAGCTTGGGGTCGGCTAGCTCCCATTACGAGCAGTACTTC

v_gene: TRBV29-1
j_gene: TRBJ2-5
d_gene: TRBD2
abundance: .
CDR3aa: CSVDPEGREGQETQYF
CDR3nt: TGCAGCGTTGACCCGGAGGGGAGGGAGGGGCAAGAGACCCAGTACTTC

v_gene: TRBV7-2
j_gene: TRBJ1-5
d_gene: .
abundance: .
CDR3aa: CASSLVSGQLSNQPQHF
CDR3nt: TGTGCCAGCAGCTTAGTTTCAGGACAACTTAGCAATCAGCCCCAGCATTTT

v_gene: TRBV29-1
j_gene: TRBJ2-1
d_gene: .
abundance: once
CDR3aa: CSVVGDLYNEQFF
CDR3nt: TGCAGCGTTGTAGGGGACCTATACAATGAGCAGTTCTTC

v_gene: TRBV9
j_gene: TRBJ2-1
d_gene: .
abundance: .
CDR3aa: CASSVGSSSVNEQFF
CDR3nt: TGTGCCAGCAGCGTGGGTAGCTCTAGCGTAAATGAGCAGTTCTTC

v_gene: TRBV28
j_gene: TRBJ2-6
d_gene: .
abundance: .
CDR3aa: CASSTHTGANVLTF
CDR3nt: TGTGCCAGCAGTACACACACTGGGGCCAACGTCCTGACTTTC